This T cell receptor beta chain came from a study of vaccination effects on CD4 cells after COVID-19. Study-wide findings and caveats: Healthy vaccinees' vaccine-induced clones included only 1 of 255 cross-reacting with common cold coronaviruses. Substantial clonal contraction characterized both infection- and vaccine-induced clones late after vaccination.

Antigen-specific CD4+ T cells were expanded with viral peptide pools in the ViraFEST assay before sequencing. Culturing for approximately 10 days preceded CD4+ T cell isolation. None of the vaccinated had previously contracted SARS-CoV-2, and their nucleocapsid antibodies tested negative. Peptides at about 10 ug/ml and IL-2 at 10 IU/ml were added to two million PBMC per well. A word on this clone: No antigen is known for it.

Germline V gene data show CDR1 as SNHLY and CDR2 as FYNNEI. Trimming stripped 3 bases from V and 4 bases from J, with 16 bases between. The CDR3 totals 16 residues. This table comes from immunoSEQ multiplex PCR, and its TCRdb copy is limited to in-frame clones, with some not included. The table records about 73,000 clones, around 79% of them present only once. This receptor was obtained from a human donor who received a COVID-19 vaccine. V gene TRBV2 combines with J gene TRBJ2-1; the D gene is possibly TRBD2 (5 bases). The starting material was CD4+ T cells from PBMCs cultured with HCoV-NL63 spike peptides, obtained before COVID-19 vaccination. In nucleotides, the CDR3 is TGTGCCAGCAGTGAGGCCGGATTAGCGTCATACAATGAGCAGTTCTTC. Translated, it gives CASSEAGLASYNEQFF.